The source of this TCR beta chain is a study of regulatory T cells in long-lasting Graves disease (dated by TCRdb to the early 2020s). Background for the entire study: Newly diagnosed Graves' disease patients had taken antithyroid drugs for less than 3 months. The study took place in China and was registered as a clinical trial. Patients with persistent Graves' disease were compared with patients with newly diagnosed Graves' disease using TCR sequencing and RNA sequencing of peripheral blood. TCR sequencing covered roughly 13 persistent and some 20 newly diagnosed Graves' disease patients, some 33 samples in total. General conclusions and limits of the study: As a limitation, the authors acknowledged that the small sample size may reduce accuracy. Compared with newly diagnosed patients, persistent Graves' disease patients had lower TCR Shannon entropy and fewer highly expanded clones, which suggests clonal expansion. Patients with persistent disease shared more public clonotypes (about 3,000) than newly diagnosed patients did (around 1,000). Preferential use of TRBV28, TRBJ1-2 and TRBJ2-5 was observed in persistent disease, whereas TRBV20-1 and TRBJ2-1 were favored in newly diagnosed disease. Sequencing and analysis were limited to the TCR beta chain. The study examined only peripheral blood because the primary lesion, thyroid tissue, could not be accessed.

What this sample's time point label stands for: newly diagnosed GD, antithyroid drugs for less than 3 months. For both TCR sequencing and RNA sequencing, RNA was extracted from PBMCs in TRIzol. The diagnosis of Graves' disease was made according to American Thyroid Association guidelines. Patients were recruited from an endocrinology department in Xi'an, China. From each patient, about 8.9 milliliters of peripheral blood was collected into an EDTA anticoagulant tube. Ficoll Paque Plus density gradient separation was used to isolate PBMCs, and no further T cell sorting was done. An Agilent 2100 Bioanalyzer and agarose gel were used to check RNA quality, while a NanoDrop 2000 measured RNA concentration. Germline trimming: 5 bases from V, 2 bases from J; junction bases outside gene matches: 6. The CDR3 runs 16 residues from the cysteine to the phenylalanine. The CDR3 DNA has 48 bases and is translated from base 1.

There are many counts of this clonotype. This receptor's antigen is unknown. No clone much larger than this one lies a single base away; base qualities are absent. The library was prepared using multiplex PCR. TCRdb names Illumina HiSeq 4000 as the instrument used. CDR3 regions were amplified by Arm-PCR with iRepertoire HTBI primers to construct TCR beta libraries. Before sequencing, the PCR products went through gel purification. The original methods were these. A total of fewer than 65 TRBV and under 15 TRBJ segments were identified across samples and were used for gene usage analysis of CDR3 amino acid clonotypes. Filtered high-quality paired reads were merged into contigs using COPE and FqMerger. BLAST was used to align contigs to IMGT TRBV, TRBD and TRBJ reference genes, with CDR3 defined following IMGT. Highly expanded clones were defined as clonotypes with a frequency above 0.1%. Repertoire diversity was measured by Shannon entropy, and V-J evenness by the Gini coefficient. A clonotype was considered public if more than one individual shared it. Through fastp at Q25 and MiXCR, TCRdb rebuilt clones from the public reads, retaining in-frame beta chains. Every CDR3 protein is listed once, alongside the most common genes and DNA of its rows. TCRdb, not the original authors, processed these V and J calls. The sample yields roughly 250,000 distinct CDR3 sequences; approximately 20% were counted once. The ten biggest clones cover 12% to 15% of the sample.

The data were also submitted as part of a second study, on T cells in Graves' hyperthyroidism and ophthalmopathy. The second study, in turn, reports: Stable Graves' hyperthyroidism was defined as the absence of progression to ophthalmopathy over 18 months of follow-up. Hyperthyroidism patients were newly diagnosed, with disease duration under 2 months, and aged 18 to 65 years. The study excluded patients with uncontrolled infections, other autoimmune diseases, pregnancy or lactation. Clinical symptoms, serum thyroxine and TRAb, thyroid ultrasound, and orbital computed tomography formed the basis for the diagnoses. For the first round of RT-PCR on the TCR CDR3, the HTBI primer set was used together with the Qiagen OneStep RT-PCR kit. Most expanded thyroid clonotypes (frequency above 0.001) were also found in blood, which suggests that blood repertoires may mirror thyroid immune responses. In cross-validation, a model built on a 13 V-J signature told ophthalmopathy apart from stable hyperthyroidism with less than 90% sensitivity and approximately 81% specificity, and in testing the same model reached 80%/75%. During validation, the model predicted progression to ophthalmopathy a median of about 6.3 months ahead of onset, with 70.59% sensitivity and 72% to 80% specificity. TCR V-J signatures able to tell the groups apart were searched for in a discovery cohort of 90 to 100 patients, of whom 43 had Graves' ophthalmopathy and 57 had stable Graves' hyperthyroidism. Prospective prediction of ophthalmopathy was tested in an independent validation cohort of 18 to 20 hyperthyroidism patients and around 16 patients who later progressed to ophthalmopathy. The approximately 100 discovery patients were randomly divided into training and test sets at a 7:3 ratio. In addition, the study compared T-cell repertoires in thyroid tissue and in blood from a handful of Graves' hyperthyroidism patients. Once sampling was done, hyperthyroidism patients were given methimazole at a starting dose of 30 mg daily, whereas ophthalmopathy patients were given high-dose intravenous methylprednisolone. Libraries were constructed in a second round of multiplex PCR, after which size selection and purification were performed. Paired-end sequencing of the libraries was performed with 100 bp reads on an Illumina HiSeq2000. SOAPnuke was used to process the raw data, removing reads that contained adapters or uncalled bases, had a mean Phred below 15, or lacked an exact match to the constant primer or identifier. High-quality paired reads were merged using COPE v1.2.5, and each unique nucleotide sequence was defined as a clonotype. MiTCR v1.1 was used to align the clonotypes against IMGT TRBV, TRBD and TRBJ reference segments. Analysis was restricted to V-J combinations with a frequency above 0.0001, which covered roughly 99% of repertoires. The TCS score was defined as F50 (clonal expansion) divided by E x V (chaos), with BLOSUM62-based TCRdist calculated between CDR3 peptides within each V-J. Welch's t-statistics and random forest reduced roughly 540 V-J features to roughly 13, which were used in a naive Bayes classifier (R e1071). Sample size was not statistically predetermined, and blinding of investigators to group allocation was not performed. According to the paper, TCR Vbeta CDR3 sequencing was carried out on more than 120 peripheral blood samples, which came from fewer than 50 ophthalmopathy, around 75 hyperthyroidism and around 17 progressor patients.

This sequence originates from a woman aged 25 to 45 with Graves disease. Donor details come from another sample of the same person, matched by shared clones. Sample: peripheral blood mononuclear cells (PBMCs), taken at new diagnosis, from a patient treated with antithyroid drugs. The chain couples TRBV12-3 or TRBV12-4 to TRBJ2-3; 11 central bases correspond to TRBD2. The CDR3 has the sequence CASSPSLAGDTDTQYF. The DNA is as follows: TGTGCCAGCAGTCCCTCACTAGCGGGGGACACAGATACGCAGTATTTT.